The rows below give T cell receptor beta chains drawn from one sample of a study of blood T cell repertoires in COVID-19. Profiled with immunoSEQ multiplex PCR; TCRdb holds only in-frame clones, not every one. The table shows about 200,000 clones, with 88% occurring only once. The sample consisted of peripheral blood. The receptor set was obtained from a man aged 18 to 29 with active or convalescent COVID-19. Each CDR3 is given with its conserved first and last residue. D genes are given only for firm matches. Expanded clones get a size class; other rows say once, few or many, or leave the size out.

j_call: TRBJ2-1; v_call: TRBV28; cdr3_length: 19; clone_size: NA; d_call: TRBD2; cdr3_aa: CASSSWEREPTSSYNEQFF; cdr3_nt: TGTGCCAGCAGTTCATGGGAGCGGGAGCCAACGAGCTCCTACAATGAGCAGTTCTTC
j_call: TRBJ2-2; v_call: TRBV30; cdr3_length: 14; clone_size: NA; d_call: NA; cdr3_aa: CAWSVTGRGGELFF; cdr3_nt: TGTGCCTGGAGTGTGACGGGCCGGGGCGGGGAGCTGTTTTTT
j_call: TRBJ1-5; v_call: TRBV6-2/TRBV6-3; cdr3_length: 14; clone_size: NA; d_call: TRBD1; cdr3_aa: CASSYPGGGQPQHF; cdr3_nt: TGTGCCAGCAGTTACCCAGGGGGCGGACAGCCCCAGCATTTT
j_call: TRBJ2-1; v_call: TRBV28; cdr3_length: 16; clone_size: NA; d_call: NA; cdr3_aa: CASSNNRGISYNEQFF; cdr3_nt: TGTGCCAGCAGTAACAATAGAGGGATCTCCTACAATGAGCAGTTCTTC
j_call: TRBJ2-7; v_call: TRBV6-6; cdr3_length: 13; clone_size: NA; d_call: TRBD2; cdr3_aa: CASISSGSHEQYF; cdr3_nt: TGTGCCAGCATATCTAGCGGGAGCCACGAGCAGTACTTC
j_call: TRBJ1-6; v_call: TRBV19; cdr3_length: 16; clone_size: NA; d_call: NA; cdr3_aa: CASTPQGKSYNSPLHF; cdr3_nt: TGTGCCAGTACCCCGCAGGGAAAGTCCTATAATTCACCCCTCCACTTT
j_call: TRBJ2-5; v_call: TRBV5-6; cdr3_length: 14; clone_size: NA; d_call: TRBD2; cdr3_aa: CASSPGGYQETQYF; cdr3_nt: TGTGCCAGCAGCCCGGGGGGGTACCAAGAGACCCAGTACTTC
j_call: TRBJ2-3; v_call: TRBV7-2; cdr3_length: 14; clone_size: few; d_call: NA; cdr3_aa: CASSLARFTDTQYF; cdr3_nt: TGTGCCAGCAGCTTAGCGCGATTTACGGATACGCAGTATTTT
j_call: TRBJ2-1; v_call: TRBV11-2; cdr3_length: 15; clone_size: NA; d_call: TRBD1; cdr3_aa: CASSSRTGAYNEQFF; cdr3_nt: TGTGCCAGCAGCTCCAGGACAGGGGCCTACAATGAGCAGTTCTTC
j_call: TRBJ2-3; v_call: TRBV2; cdr3_length: 14; clone_size: NA; d_call: TRBD1; cdr3_aa: CASLPGQGSDTQYF; cdr3_nt: TGTGCCAGCCTTCCGGGACAGGGCTCAGATACGCAGTATTTT
j_call: TRBJ2-2; v_call: TRBV5-1; cdr3_length: 15; clone_size: NA; d_call: NA; cdr3_aa: CASNLSELNTGELFF; cdr3_nt: TGCGCCAGCAACCTTTCCGAGCTAAACACCGGGGAGCTGTTTTTT
j_call: TRBJ1-2; v_call: TRBV30; cdr3_length: 15; clone_size: once; d_call: TRBD1; cdr3_aa: CAWSVPGQGLDGYTF; cdr3_nt: TGTGCCTGGAGTGTACCAGGACAGGGATTAGATGGCTACACCTTC
j_call: TRBJ1-5; v_call: TRBV19; cdr3_length: 15; clone_size: NA; d_call: NA; cdr3_aa: CASSPRAQQGQPQHF; cdr3_nt: TGTGCCAGTAGTCCACGGGCCCAACAGGGTCAGCCCCAGCATTTT
j_call: TRBJ2-7; v_call: TRBV9; cdr3_length: 16; clone_size: NA; d_call: TRBD1; cdr3_aa: CASSVRLQGAMDEQYF; cdr3_nt: TGTGCCAGCAGCGTTCGACTACAGGGGGCTATGGACGAGCAGTACTTC
j_call: TRBJ2-7; v_call: TRBV6-5; cdr3_length: 14; clone_size: once; d_call: TRBD1; cdr3_aa: CASRPDRFSYEQYF; cdr3_nt: TGTGCCAGCAGGCCGGACAGGTTCTCCTACGAGCAGTACTTC
j_call: TRBJ1-3; v_call: TRBV10-1; cdr3_length: 16; clone_size: NA; d_call: NA; cdr3_aa: CASRGHRVVSGNTIYF; cdr3_nt: TGCGCCAGCAGGGGACACAGGGTGGTGTCTGGAAACACCATATATTTT
j_call: TRBJ1-1; v_call: TRBV11-2; cdr3_length: 15; clone_size: NA; d_call: NA; cdr3_aa: CASSPLGGGTSEAFF; cdr3_nt: TGTGCCAGCAGCCCATTAGGGGGGGGTACCTCTGAAGCTTTCTTT
j_call: TRBJ1-2; v_call: TRBV6-5; cdr3_length: 15; clone_size: NA; d_call: TRBD1; cdr3_aa: CASSKSTGRHYGYTF; cdr3_nt: TGTGCCAGCAGTAAGTCGACAGGGCGGCACTATGGCTACACCTTC
j_call: TRBJ1-3; v_call: TRBV28; cdr3_length: 12; clone_size: NA; d_call: NA; cdr3_aa: CASSPLRNTIYF; cdr3_nt: TGTGCCAGCAGCCCACTAAGAAACACCATATATTTT
j_call: TRBJ1-3; v_call: TRBV2; cdr3_length: 12; clone_size: NA; d_call: NA; cdr3_aa: CASRADQNTIYF; cdr3_nt: TGTGCCAGCAGGGCGGATCAAAACACCATATATTTT
j_call: TRBJ1-2; v_call: TRBV5-6; cdr3_length: 15; clone_size: NA; d_call: TRBD1; cdr3_aa: CASSLPTGGGYGYTF; cdr3_nt: TGTGCCAGCAGCCTGCCGACAGGGGGCGGCTATGGCTACACCTTC
j_call: TRBJ1-2; v_call: TRBV7-3; cdr3_length: 13; clone_size: NA; d_call: NA; cdr3_aa: CASSLNPGFGYTF; cdr3_nt: TGTGCCAGCAGCTTAAACCCGGGGTTCGGCTACACCTTC
j_call: TRBJ1-1; v_call: TRBV6-5; cdr3_length: 15; clone_size: NA; d_call: NA; cdr3_aa: CASSYDRNLNTEAFF; cdr3_nt: TGTGCCAGCAGTTACGACAGGAACTTGAACACTGAAGCTTTCTTT
j_call: TRBJ2-7; v_call: TRBV6-6; cdr3_length: 15; clone_size: NA; d_call: NA; cdr3_aa: CASSYLQQGPYEQYF; cdr3_nt: TGTGCCAGCAGTTACCTCCAACAGGGACCTTACGAGCAGTACTTC
j_call: TRBJ1-5; v_call: TRBV7-8; cdr3_length: 14; clone_size: NA; d_call: TRBD1; cdr3_aa: CASSRTGLDQPQHF; cdr3_nt: TGTGCCAGCAGCAGGACAGGGTTGGATCAGCCCCAGCATTTT
j_call: TRBJ2-3; v_call: TRBV5-1; cdr3_length: 15; clone_size: NA; d_call: NA; cdr3_aa: CASSLGGTPEDTQYF; cdr3_nt: TGCGCCAGCAGCTTGGGAGGGACACCAGAAGATACGCAGTATTTT
j_call: TRBJ1-4; v_call: TRBV7-2; cdr3_length: 15; clone_size: NA; d_call: NA; cdr3_aa: CASSLSGVTNEKLFF; cdr3_nt: TGTGCCAGCAGCCTCTCGGGGGTAACTAATGAAAAACTGTTTTTT
j_call: TRBJ1-1; v_call: TRBV6-4; cdr3_length: 14; clone_size: NA; d_call: TRBD1; cdr3_aa: CASSETGENTEAFF; cdr3_nt: TGTGCCAGCAGTGAAACAGGGGAGAACACTGAAGCTTTCTTT
j_call: TRBJ2-6; v_call: TRBV29-1; cdr3_length: 17; clone_size: NA; d_call: TRBD1; cdr3_aa: CSVGFGTGGSGANVLTF; cdr3_nt: TGCAGCGTTGGTTTTGGGACAGGGGGATCTGGGGCCAACGTCCTGACTTTC
j_call: TRBJ2-2; v_call: TRBV9; cdr3_length: 14; clone_size: NA; d_call: NA; cdr3_aa: CASSVGGGTGELFF; cdr3_nt: TGTGCCAGCAGCGTGGGAGGGGGCACCGGGGAGCTGTTTTTT
j_call: TRBJ2-7; v_call: TRBV7-9; cdr3_length: 13; clone_size: NA; d_call: NA; cdr3_aa: CASSATENYEQYF; cdr3_nt: TGTGCCAGCAGCGCGACAGAGAATTACGAGCAGTACTTC
j_call: TRBJ2-7; v_call: TRBV6-6; cdr3_length: 12; clone_size: NA; d_call: NA; cdr3_aa: CASSYRSHEQYF; cdr3_nt: TGTGCCAGCAGTTACCGGAGCCACGAGCAGTACTTC
j_call: TRBJ1-4; v_call: TRBV5-5; cdr3_length: 16; clone_size: NA; d_call: TRBD1; cdr3_aa: CASSERTGAPIEKLFF; cdr3_nt: TGTGCCAGCAGCGAAAGGACAGGGGCACCTATTGAAAAACTGTTTTTT
j_call: TRBJ1-5; v_call: TRBV6-2/TRBV6-3; cdr3_length: 14; clone_size: once; d_call: NA; cdr3_aa: CASSQGGAGQPQHF; cdr3_nt: TGTGCCAGCAGTCAAGGGGGGGCCGGTCAGCCCCAGCATTTT
j_call: TRBJ2-7; v_call: TRBV19; cdr3_length: 11; clone_size: NA; d_call: NA; cdr3_aa: CASGGIYEQYF; cdr3_nt: TGTGCATCAGGGGGGATCTACGAGCAGTACTTC
j_call: TRBJ1-1; v_call: TRBV30; cdr3_length: 11; clone_size: NA; d_call: NA; cdr3_aa: CAWSVRQEAFF; cdr3_nt: TGTGCCTGGAGTGTAAGACAGGAAGCTTTCTTT
j_call: TRBJ2-1; v_call: TRBV2; cdr3_length: 13; clone_size: NA; d_call: NA; cdr3_aa: CASSSEGGAEQFF; cdr3_nt: TGTGCCAGCAGCTCCGAAGGGGGAGCTGAGCAGTTCTTC
j_call: TRBJ2-2; v_call: TRBV18; cdr3_length: 15; clone_size: NA; d_call: TRBD2; cdr3_aa: CASSPLAGDTGELFF; cdr3_nt: TGTGCCAGCTCACCCTTAGCGGGAGATACCGGGGAGCTGTTTTTT
j_call: TRBJ2-7; v_call: TRBV5-4; cdr3_length: 14; clone_size: NA; d_call: NA; cdr3_aa: CASSLDSSSYEQYF; cdr3_nt: TGTGCCAGCAGCTTGGATTCGAGCTCCTACGAGCAGTACTTC
j_call: TRBJ1-6; v_call: TRBV11-2; cdr3_length: 18; clone_size: once; d_call: TRBD1; cdr3_aa: CASSLSLTGTGNRSPLHF; cdr3_nt: TGTGCCAGCAGCTTAAGCCTTACCGGGACAGGGAATCGGTCACCCCTCCACTTT
j_call: TRBJ1-4; v_call: TRBV6-6; cdr3_length: 16; clone_size: NA; d_call: TRBD1; cdr3_aa: CASSTGTDRGHEKLFF; cdr3_nt: TGTGCCAGCAGTACAGGGACTGACAGGGGGCATGAAAAACTGTTTTTT
j_call: TRBJ2-3; v_call: TRBV6-4; cdr3_length: 15; clone_size: NA; d_call: TRBD2; cdr3_aa: CASSPTSGGTDTQYF; cdr3_nt: TGTGCCAGCAGTCCAACTAGCGGGGGAACAGATACGCAGTATTTT
j_call: TRBJ2-5; v_call: TRBV5-5; cdr3_length: 13; clone_size: NA; d_call: NA; cdr3_aa: CASSRQDLETQYF; cdr3_nt: TGTGCCAGCAGTCGTCAGGATTTGGAGACCCAGTACTTC
j_call: TRBJ1-1; v_call: TRBV5-1; cdr3_length: 14; clone_size: NA; d_call: NA; cdr3_aa: CASSGGTANTEAFF; cdr3_nt: TGCGCCAGCAGCGGCGGGACGGCTAACACTGAAGCTTTCTTT
j_call: TRBJ1-3; v_call: TRBV6-5; cdr3_length: 14; clone_size: NA; d_call: NA; cdr3_aa: CASTQQGSGNTIYF; cdr3_nt: TGTGCCAGCACCCAACAGGGTTCTGGAAACACCATATATTTT
j_call: TRBJ2-7; v_call: TRBV29-1; cdr3_length: 12; clone_size: NA; d_call: TRBD1; cdr3_aa: CSGWDSPYEQYF; cdr3_nt: TGCAGCGGATGGGACAGCCCCTACGAGCAGTACTTC
j_call: TRBJ2-7; v_call: TRBV2; cdr3_length: 15; clone_size: NA; d_call: NA; cdr3_aa: CASSDPPPGAYEQYF; cdr3_nt: TGTGCCAGCAGTGACCCCCCCCCGGGTGCCTACGAGCAGTACTTC
j_call: TRBJ1-1; v_call: TRBV7-6; cdr3_length: 14; clone_size: NA; d_call: NA; cdr3_aa: CASSLGSGHTEAFF; cdr3_nt: TGTGCCAGCAGCTTAGGGTCGGGTCACACTGAAGCTTTCTTT
j_call: TRBJ2-7; v_call: TRBV7-9; cdr3_length: 14; clone_size: NA; d_call: TRBD2; cdr3_aa: CASSLREGRYEQYF; cdr3_nt: TGTGCCAGCAGCTTAAGGGAGGGTAGATACGAGCAGTACTTC
j_call: TRBJ1-1; v_call: TRBV12-3/TRBV12-4; cdr3_length: 13; clone_size: NA; d_call: TRBD1; cdr3_aa: CASSLQGGGEAFF; cdr3_nt: TGTGCCAGCAGTCTACAGGGGGGTGGGGAAGCTTTCTTT
j_call: TRBJ2-5; v_call: TRBV11-2; cdr3_length: 15; clone_size: NA; d_call: NA; cdr3_aa: CASSFRGSGVETQYF; cdr3_nt: TGTGCCAGCAGCTTCCGGGGTTCGGGTGTGGAGACCCAGTACTTC
j_call: TRBJ2-4; v_call: TRBV10-3; cdr3_length: 17; clone_size: NA; d_call: TRBD1; cdr3_aa: CAISESLDRGAKNIQYF; cdr3_nt: TGTGCCATCAGTGAGTCTTTGGACAGGGGTGCCAAAAACATTCAGTACTTC
j_call: TRBJ2-2; v_call: TRBV30; cdr3_length: 12; clone_size: NA; d_call: NA; cdr3_aa: CAWSPGTGELFF; cdr3_nt: TGTGCCTGGAGTCCCGGCACCGGGGAGCTGTTTTTT
j_call: TRBJ1-6; v_call: TRBV6-1; cdr3_length: 17; clone_size: NA; d_call: NA; cdr3_aa: CASSEPKVSSYNSPLHF; cdr3_nt: TGTGCCAGCAGTGAACCCAAAGTCAGCTCCTATAATTCACCCCTCCACTTT
j_call: TRBJ2-1; v_call: TRBV28; cdr3_length: 14; clone_size: NA; d_call: TRBD2; cdr3_aa: CASSPRGSDNEQFF; cdr3_nt: TGTGCCAGCAGTCCGCGGGGGTCCGACAATGAGCAGTTCTTC